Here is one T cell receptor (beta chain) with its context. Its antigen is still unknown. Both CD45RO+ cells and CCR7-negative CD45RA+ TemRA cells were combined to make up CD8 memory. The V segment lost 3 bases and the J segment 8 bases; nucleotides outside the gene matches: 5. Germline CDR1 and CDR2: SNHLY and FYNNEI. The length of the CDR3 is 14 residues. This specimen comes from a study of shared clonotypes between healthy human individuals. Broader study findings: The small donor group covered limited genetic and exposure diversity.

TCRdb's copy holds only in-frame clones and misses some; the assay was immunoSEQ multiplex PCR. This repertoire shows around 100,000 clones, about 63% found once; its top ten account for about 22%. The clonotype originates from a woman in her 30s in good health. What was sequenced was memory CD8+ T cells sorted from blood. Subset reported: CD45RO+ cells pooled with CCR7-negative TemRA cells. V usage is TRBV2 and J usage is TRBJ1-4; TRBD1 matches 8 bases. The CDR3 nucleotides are TGTGCCAGCAGTGACCGGACAGGGTTGGAAAAACTGTTTTTT. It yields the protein CASSDRTGLEKLFF.